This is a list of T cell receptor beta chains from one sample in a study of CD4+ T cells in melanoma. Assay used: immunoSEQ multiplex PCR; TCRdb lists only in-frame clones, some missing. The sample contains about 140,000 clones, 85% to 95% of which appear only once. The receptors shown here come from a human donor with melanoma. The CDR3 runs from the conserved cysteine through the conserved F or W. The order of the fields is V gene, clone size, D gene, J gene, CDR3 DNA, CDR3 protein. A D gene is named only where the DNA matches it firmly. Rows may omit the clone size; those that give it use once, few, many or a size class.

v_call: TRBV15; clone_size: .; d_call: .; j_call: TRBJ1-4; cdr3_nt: TGTGCCACCAGCAGGGTCACCGGGACGGGGAGTAATGAAAAACTGTTTTTT; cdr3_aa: CATSRVTGTGSNEKLFF
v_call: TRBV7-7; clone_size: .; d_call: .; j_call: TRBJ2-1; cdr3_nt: TGTGCTAGCAGCTTAGGGGCAGGCAACAATGAGCAGTTCTTC; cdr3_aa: CASSLGAGNNEQFF
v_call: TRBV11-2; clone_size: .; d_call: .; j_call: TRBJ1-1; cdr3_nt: TGTGCCAGCAGCCTATCAAGGGCGGATGAAGCTTTCTTT; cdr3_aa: CASSLSRADEAFF
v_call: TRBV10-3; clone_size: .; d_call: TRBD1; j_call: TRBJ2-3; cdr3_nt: TGTGCCATCAGTGACCGAGGACAGGGGCTCACAGATACGCAGTATTTT; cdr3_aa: CAISDRGQGLTDTQYF
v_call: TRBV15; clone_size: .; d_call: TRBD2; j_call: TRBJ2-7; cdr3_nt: TGTGCCACCAGCAGCACGAGGCGGGGGACTTCCTACGAGCAGTACTTC; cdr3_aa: CATSSTRRGTSYEQYF
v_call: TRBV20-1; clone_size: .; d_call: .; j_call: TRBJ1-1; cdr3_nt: TGCAGCGTCACAGGGAACACTGAAGCTTTCTTT; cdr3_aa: CSVTGNTEAFF
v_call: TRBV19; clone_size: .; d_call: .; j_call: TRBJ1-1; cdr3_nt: TGTGCCAGTAGTTTCGGAGGGGCGACGAACACTGAAGCTTTCTTT; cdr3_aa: CASSFGGATNTEAFF
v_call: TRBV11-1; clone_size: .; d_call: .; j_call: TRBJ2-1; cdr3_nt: TGTGCCAGCAGGGGGCCTCGCTCCTACAATGAGCAGTTCTTC; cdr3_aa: CASRGPRSYNEQFF
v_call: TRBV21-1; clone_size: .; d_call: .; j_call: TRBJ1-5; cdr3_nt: TGTGCCAGCAGCAAAGCGCGGCCAGGGGTATCAACCCAGCATTTT; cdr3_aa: CASSKARPGVSTQHF
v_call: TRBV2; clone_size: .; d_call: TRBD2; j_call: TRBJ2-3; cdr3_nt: TGTGCCAGCAGTGCAGGACTAGCGGGCACAGATACGCAGTATTTT; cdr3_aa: CASSAGLAGTDTQYF
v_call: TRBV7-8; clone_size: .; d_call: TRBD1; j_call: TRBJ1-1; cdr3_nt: TGTGCCAGCAGCTTAGTCCCAGGGGGCCACACTGAAGCTTTCTTT; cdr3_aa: CASSLVPGGHTEAFF
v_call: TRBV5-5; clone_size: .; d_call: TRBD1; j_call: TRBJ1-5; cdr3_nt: TGTGCCAGCAGCTTGGTCGCGACAGGGACAAGTCAGCCCCAGCATTTT; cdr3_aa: CASSLVATGTSQPQHF
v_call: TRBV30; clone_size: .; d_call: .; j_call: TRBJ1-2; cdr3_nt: TGTGCCTGGAGCCCCGGGACTAAGAATGGCTACACCTTC; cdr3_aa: CAWSPGTKNGYTF
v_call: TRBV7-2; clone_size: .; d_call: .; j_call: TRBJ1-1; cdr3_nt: TGTGCCAGCAGCCGTGACAGCACTGAAGCTTTCTTT; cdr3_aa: CASSRDSTEAFF
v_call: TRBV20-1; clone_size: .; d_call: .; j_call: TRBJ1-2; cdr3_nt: TGCAGTTCGGACTGGTCGGAGGGCTACACCTTC; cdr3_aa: CSSDWSEGYTF
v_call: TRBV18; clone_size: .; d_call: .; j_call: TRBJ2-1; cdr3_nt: TGTGCCAGCTCACCCCCCGGTTACAATGAGCAGTTCTTC; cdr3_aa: CASSPPGYNEQFF
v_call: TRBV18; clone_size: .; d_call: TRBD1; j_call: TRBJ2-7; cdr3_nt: TGTGCCAGCTCACGGGACAGGGCCTACGAGCAGTACTTC; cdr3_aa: CASSRDRAYEQYF
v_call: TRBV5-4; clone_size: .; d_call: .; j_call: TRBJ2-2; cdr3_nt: TGTGCCAGCAGCCCGAAGGGCAGGGGCCTAAGGACCGGGGAGCTGTTTTTT; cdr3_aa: CASSPKGRGLRTGELFF
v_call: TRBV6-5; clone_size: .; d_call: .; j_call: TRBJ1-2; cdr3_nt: TGTGCCAGCAGCCCTCGGCAATTCAACTATGGCTACACCTTC; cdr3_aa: CASSPRQFNYGYTF
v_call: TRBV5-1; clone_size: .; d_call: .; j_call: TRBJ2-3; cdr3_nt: TGCGCCAGCAGCCCCGGCGGCAGCACAGATACGCAGTATTTT; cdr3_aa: CASSPGGSTDTQYF
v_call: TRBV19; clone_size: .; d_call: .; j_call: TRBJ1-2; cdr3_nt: TGTGCCAGCGCAAATCGGGAGCCTGGCACCACCTTC; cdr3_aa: CASANREPGTTF
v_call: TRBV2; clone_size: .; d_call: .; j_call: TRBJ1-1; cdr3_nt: TGTGCCAGCAGTCACCAGTCAGGCGTAGAAGCTTTCTTT; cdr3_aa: CASSHQSGVEAFF
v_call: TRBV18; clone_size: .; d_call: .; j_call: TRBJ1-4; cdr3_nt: TGTGCCAGCTCACCGGGGGCCGATGAAAAACTGTTTTTT; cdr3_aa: CASSPGADEKLFF
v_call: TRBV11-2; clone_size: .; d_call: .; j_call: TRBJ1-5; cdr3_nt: TGTGCCAGCAGCTTAGATAATATCCAGCCCCAGCATTTT; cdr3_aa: CASSLDNIQPQHF
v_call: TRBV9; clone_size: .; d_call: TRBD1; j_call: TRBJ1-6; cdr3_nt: TGTGCCAGCAGCCCCGGGACAGCGTTTAATTCACCCCTCCACTTT; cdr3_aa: CASSPGTAFNSPLHF
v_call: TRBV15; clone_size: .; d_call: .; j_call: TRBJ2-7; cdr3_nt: TGTGCCACCAGCAGAGATATTGCCGGAGCCTACGAGCAGTACTTC; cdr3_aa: CATSRDIAGAYEQYF
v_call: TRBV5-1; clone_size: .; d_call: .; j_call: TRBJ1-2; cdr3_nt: TGCGCCAGCAGCTCCCAGGCCTCGGGTGGTGGCTACACCTTC; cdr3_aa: CASSSQASGGGYTF
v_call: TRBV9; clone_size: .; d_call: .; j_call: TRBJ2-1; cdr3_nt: TGTGCCAGCAGCGTAGCTTTCCGAGACAATGAGCAGTTCTTC; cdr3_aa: CASSVAFRDNEQFF
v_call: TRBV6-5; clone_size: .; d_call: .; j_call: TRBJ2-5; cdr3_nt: TGTGCCAGCAGCTCCCCCGGCCGGGGTCAAGAGACCCAGTACTTC; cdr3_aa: CASSSPGRGQETQYF
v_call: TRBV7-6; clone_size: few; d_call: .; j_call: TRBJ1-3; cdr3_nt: TGTGCCAGCAGCTACGAGGGGAACACCATATATTTT; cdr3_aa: CASSYEGNTIYF
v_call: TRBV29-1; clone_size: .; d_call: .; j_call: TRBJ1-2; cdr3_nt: TGCAGCGCAGTATCTAACTATGGCTACACCTTC; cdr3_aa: CSAVSNYGYTF
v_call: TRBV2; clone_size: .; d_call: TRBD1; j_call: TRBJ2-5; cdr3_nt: TGTGCCAGCAGGGTACAGGGGGAAGAGACCCAGTACTTC; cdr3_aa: CASRVQGEETQYF
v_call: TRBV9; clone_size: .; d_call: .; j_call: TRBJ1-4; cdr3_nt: TGTGCCAGCAGCGCCGTCGGGTCCCAAGGGGAAAAACTGTTTTTT; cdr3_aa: CASSAVGSQGEKLFF
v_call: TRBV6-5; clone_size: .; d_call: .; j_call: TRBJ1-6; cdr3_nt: TGTGCCAGCAGGGGAACTGGGCAGAATTCACCCCTCCACTTT; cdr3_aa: CASRGTGQNSPLHF
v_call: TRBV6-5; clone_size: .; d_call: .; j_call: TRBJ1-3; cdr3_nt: TGTGCCAGCAGTTTGCGGGCTGGAAACACCATATATTTT; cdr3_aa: CASSLRAGNTIYF
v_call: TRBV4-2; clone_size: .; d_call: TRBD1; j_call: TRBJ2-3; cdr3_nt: TGTGCCAGCAGCCAAGATAGGGGGGACAGGGTAGGAAGAAATACGCAGTATTTT; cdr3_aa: CASSQDRGDRVGRNTQYF
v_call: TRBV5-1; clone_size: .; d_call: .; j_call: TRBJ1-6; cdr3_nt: TGCGCCAGCAGCTTGAAGGAGGGGCGCGATTCACCCCTCCACTTT; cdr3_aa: CASSLKEGRDSPLHF
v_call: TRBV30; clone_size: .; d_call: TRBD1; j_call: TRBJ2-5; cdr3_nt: TGTGCCTGGAAACCGGGACAGGGTATTTGGGAGACCCAGTACTTC; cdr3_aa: CAWKPGQGIWETQYF
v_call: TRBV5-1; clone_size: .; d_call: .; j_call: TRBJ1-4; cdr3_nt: TGCGCCAGCAGAGGGGCGGTGAATGAAAAACTGTTTTTT; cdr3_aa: CASRGAVNEKLFF
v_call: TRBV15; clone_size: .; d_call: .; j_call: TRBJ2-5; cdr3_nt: TGTGCCACCAGCAGAGATCTGGGCTACCAAGAGACCCAGTACTTC; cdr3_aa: CATSRDLGYQETQYF
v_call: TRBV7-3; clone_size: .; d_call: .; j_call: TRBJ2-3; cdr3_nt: TGTGCCAGCAGCTACGTTGGGTCCAGCACAGATACGCAGTATTTT; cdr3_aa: CASSYVGSSTDTQYF
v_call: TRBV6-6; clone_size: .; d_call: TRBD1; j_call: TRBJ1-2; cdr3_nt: TGTGCCAGCAGCGAGACAGGGGCCAAGACCTATGGCTACACCTTC; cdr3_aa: CASSETGAKTYGYTF
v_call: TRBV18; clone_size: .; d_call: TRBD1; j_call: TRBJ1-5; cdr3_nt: TGTGCCAGCTCACCCCCGGGGACAGGGGGTCAGCCCCAGCATTTT; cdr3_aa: CASSPPGTGGQPQHF
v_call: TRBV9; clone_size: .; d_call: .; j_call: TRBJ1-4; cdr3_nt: TGTGCCAGCAGCGTAGCGATGGGATCCAGTGAAAAACTGTTTTTT; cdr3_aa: CASSVAMGSSEKLFF
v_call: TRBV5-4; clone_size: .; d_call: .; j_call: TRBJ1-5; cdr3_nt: TGTGCCAGCAGCTTTAGTGGGGGCAATCAGCCCCAGCATTTT; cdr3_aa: CASSFSGGNQPQHF
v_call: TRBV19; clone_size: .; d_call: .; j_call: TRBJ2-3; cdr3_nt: TGTGCCAGTAGCGAGGCGGAACCTAGCACAGATACGCAGTATTTT; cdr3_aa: CASSEAEPSTDTQYF
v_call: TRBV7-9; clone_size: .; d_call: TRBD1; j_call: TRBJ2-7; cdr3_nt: TGTGCCAGCAATGACAGGGGGCTGGGCGAGCAGTACTTC; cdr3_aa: CASNDRGLGEQYF
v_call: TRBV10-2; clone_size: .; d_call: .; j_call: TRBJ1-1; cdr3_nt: TGCGCCAGCAGTGTGGGGATGAGCACTGAAGCTTTCTTT; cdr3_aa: CASSVGMSTEAFF
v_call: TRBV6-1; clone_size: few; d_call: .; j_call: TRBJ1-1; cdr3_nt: TGTGCCAGCAGTGAAGTCCGGGGCACTGAAGCTTTCTTT; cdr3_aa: CASSEVRGTEAFF
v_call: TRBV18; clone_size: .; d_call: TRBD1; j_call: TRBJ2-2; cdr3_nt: TGTGCCAGCTCACCACCTCTGGACAGGGGCAACACCGGGGAGCTGTTTTTT; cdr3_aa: CASSPPLDRGNTGELFF
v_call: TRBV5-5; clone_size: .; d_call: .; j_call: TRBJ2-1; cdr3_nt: TGTGCCAGCAGCGGAACAATACAGGATTTTGTCGTTTTGGATGAGCAGTTCTTC; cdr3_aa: CASSGTIQDFVVLDEQFF
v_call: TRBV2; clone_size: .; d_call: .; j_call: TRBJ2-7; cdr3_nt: TGTGCCAGCAGGGCCGGGACGGTAGCCTACGAGCAGTACTTC; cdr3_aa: CASRAGTVAYEQYF
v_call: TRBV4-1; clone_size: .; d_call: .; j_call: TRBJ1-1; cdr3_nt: TGCGCCAGCAGCCAAGTTCTGGGGACCACTGAAGCTTTCTTT; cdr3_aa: CASSQVLGTTEAFF
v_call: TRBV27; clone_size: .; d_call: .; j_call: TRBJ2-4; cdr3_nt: TGTGCCAGCAGTTTGTACTACAAAAACATTCAGTACTTC; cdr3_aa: CASSLYYKNIQYF
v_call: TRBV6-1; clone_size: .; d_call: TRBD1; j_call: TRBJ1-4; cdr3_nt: TGTGCCAGCAGTGAACCCCGACAGGGAAGTGAAAAACTGTTTTTT; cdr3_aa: CASSEPRQGSEKLFF
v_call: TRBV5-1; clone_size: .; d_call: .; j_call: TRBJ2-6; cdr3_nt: TGCGCCAGCAGCACGGAAATCTCTGGGGCCAACGTCCTGACTTTC; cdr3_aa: CASSTEISGANVLTF
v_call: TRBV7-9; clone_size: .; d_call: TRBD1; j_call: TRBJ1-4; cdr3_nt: TGTGCCAGCAGCTATGGGGGACAGTCTAATGAAAAACTGTTTTTT; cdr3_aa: CASSYGGQSNEKLFF
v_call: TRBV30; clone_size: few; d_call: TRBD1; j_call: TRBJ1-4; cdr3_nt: TGTGCCTGGAGTCCCGACACCGGGACAGAAAATGAAAAACTGTTTTTT; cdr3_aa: CAWSPDTGTENEKLFF